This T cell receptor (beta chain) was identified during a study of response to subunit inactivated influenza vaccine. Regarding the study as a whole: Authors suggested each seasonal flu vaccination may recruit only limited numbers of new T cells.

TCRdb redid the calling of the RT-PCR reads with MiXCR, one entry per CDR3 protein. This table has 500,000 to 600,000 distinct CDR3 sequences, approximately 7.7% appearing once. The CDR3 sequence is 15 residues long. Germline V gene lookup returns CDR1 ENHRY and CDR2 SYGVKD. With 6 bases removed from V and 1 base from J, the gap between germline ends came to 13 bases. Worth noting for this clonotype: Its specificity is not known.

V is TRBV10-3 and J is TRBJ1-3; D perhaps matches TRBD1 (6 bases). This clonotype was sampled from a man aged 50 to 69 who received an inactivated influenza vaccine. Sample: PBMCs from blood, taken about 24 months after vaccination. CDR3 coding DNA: TGTGCCATCAGCGGACAGAATCCTTCTGGAAACACCATATATTTT. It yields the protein CAISGQNPSGNTIYF.